The 21 T cell receptor beta chains given below trace back to one sample, sequenced in a study of human T cells and chemical hapten exposure. Each CDR3 protein gets one entry after TCRdb re-called the RACE reads with MiXCR. Of approximately 260,000 distinct CDR3 sequences listed, 7.5% to 9% are singletons. Time point in this sample: pre-sensitization, week 0. Treatment indicated: therapeutic diphenylcyclopropenone sensitization with weekly scalp DPC. The sequences come from whole blood, collected in connection with sensitization to the hapten diphenylcyclopropenone (DPC). The receptors here all came from a woman aged 40 to 55 with alopecia areata. Some clones in this sample may be carry-over from other donors' samples.

The chain has TRBV7-9 and TRBJ2-6; D gene unclear. CDR3 size: 15 residues. The V end lost 5 bases, the J end lost 0 bases, and 8 bases lay between the germline ends. CDR1 SEHNR and CDR2 FQNEAQ come from the germline V gene (reference sequence). The CDR3 here is CASSIRYSGANVLTF. The CDR3 DNA reads TGTGCCAGCAGCATCAGATACTCTGGGGCCAACGTCCTGACTTTC.

This clonotype occurred a few times. The rearrangement uses TRBV4-2 and TRBJ1-6; D unclear. CDR1 LGHNA and CDR2 YNFKEQ come from the germline V gene. V lost 0 bases and J lost 5, with 11 bases in between. This CDR3 region has 16 residues. The CDR3 DNA reads as TGTGCCAGCAGCCAAGAAGGTTTCGGGGATAATTCACCCCTCCACTTT. Translation gives CASSQEGFGDNSPLHF.

The genes are TRBV6-2 or TRBV6-3 and TRBJ2-7, with 12 bases fitting TRBD2. Unmatched junction bases numbered 7, after V lost 5 bases and J lost 5 bases. This CDR3 has 15 amino acids. Germline lookup yields CDR1 MNHEY and CDR2 SVGEGT. Here the CDR3 reads CASSKTSGSLDEQYF. For the CDR3, the DNA is TGTGCCAGCAGTAAGACTAGCGGGAGTCTGGACGAGCAGTACTTC.

The chain links TRBV3-1 to TRBJ1-4; 8 positions agree with TRBD1. Per the germline V gene, CDR1 is LGHDT and CDR2 is YNNKEL (reference sequence). Trimming removed 4 bases from V and 6 bases from J; junction bases left unmatched: 10. The CDR3 spans 16 residues. CDR3 residues: CASSPRIQGVDEKLFF. The CDR3 bases are TGTGCCAGCAGCCCTCGGATACAGGGGGTAGATGAAAAACTGTTTTTT.

This chain uses TRBV28 with TRBJ1-4; a weak D match, TRBD1 (5 bases). Deletions cut 11 bases from V and 10 bases from J, with 20 bases between. In germline, CDR1 is MDHEN, CDR2 SYDVKM. The CDR3 runs 13 residues. The CDR3 DNA reads TGTGCCGGGGGGGGAACGGACTCAGGAAAACTGTTTTTT. Its translation is CAGGGTDSGKLFF. Using reference TRBV28 and TRBJ1-4 for the parts outside the CDR3, the full variable domain is DVKVTQSSRYLVKRTGEKVFLECVQDMDHENMFWYRQDPGLGLRLIYFSYDVKMKEKGDIPEGYSVSREKKERFSLILESASTNQTSMYLCAGGGTDSGKLFFGSGTQLSVL.

This clonotype appeared a few times. V is TRBV12-3 or TRBV12-4 and J is TRBJ2-4; 8 bases are shared with TRBD2. CDR3 length: 23 amino acids. The V gene end was trimmed by 5 bases and the J gene end by 6 bases; junction bases not matched to a gene: 33. CDR3 in DNA: TGTGCCAGCAGTCCGAGCCGTGGGGGGCAGACAGATAGCGGGGAATCCTATGTAAACATTCAGTACTTC. This sequence encodes CASSPSRGGQTDSGESYVNIQYF.

V gene TRBV28 combines with J gene TRBJ2-5; D may be TRBD1 (5 bases). The V end lost 3 bases, the J end lost 2 bases, and 7 bases lay between the germline ends. The CDR3 is 13 amino acids. The germline CDR1 and CDR2 sequences are MDHEN and SYDVKM. The CDR3 loop reads CASSLTVQETQYF. The CDR3 nucleotides read TGTGCCAGCAGTTTGACAGTACAAGAGACCCAGTACTTC.

This clonotype was detected ten times or more. The genes are TRBV6-5 and TRBJ2-7; D may correspond to TRBD1 or TRBD2 (5 bases each). Germline-derived CDR1 and CDR2 are MNHEY and SVGAGI. The CDR3 contains 13 residues. Trimming pared 6 bases from V and 0 bases from J, leaving 9 bases between. CDR3 sequence (DNA): TGTGCCAGCAGCGGGACCTACTCCTACGAGCAGTACTTC. This encodes CASSGTYSYEQYF.

In this sample, this clonotype turned up a few times. The chain is built from TRBV7-2 and TRBJ2-5; D gene uncertain. V lost 5 bases, J lost 5 bases, and 9 bases lay in between. The CDR3 covers 12 residues. Germline lookup yields CDR1 SGHTA and CDR2 FQGNSA. The CDR3 spells CASSPDLETQYF. The DNA of the CDR3 is TGTGCCAGCAGCCCTGACTTGGAGACCCAGTACTTC.

The chain couples TRBV12-3 or TRBV12-4 to TRBJ2-1; 8 nucleotides align to TRBD2. Germline trimming cut 7 bases from V and 3 bases from J; bases unmatched to any gene: 8. The CDR3 is 15 amino acids. The CDR3 protein is CASILSGTGYNEQFF. The CDR3 DNA follows: TGTGCCAGCATTCTTAGCGGGACTGGCTACAATGAGCAGTTCTTC.

This clonotype was picked up a small number of times. This sequence joins TRBV12-3 or TRBV12-4 and TRBJ2-5; D is unresolved. CDR3 length: 13 amino acids. V gave up 5 bases and J gave up 1 base, with 8 bases separating them. The CDR3 is CASSPLGQETQYF. DNA of the CDR3: TGTGCCAGCAGTCCACTGGGCCAAGAGACCCAGTACTTC.

This clonotype was seen only a few times. The gene calls are TRBV7-2 and TRBJ1-1; 8 nucleotides agree with TRBD1. Looked up from germline, CDR1 is SGHTA and CDR2 is FQGNSA. V lost 5 bases to trimming and J lost 4 bases; unmatched junction nucleotides: 15. The CDR3 has 17 residues. The DNA for the CDR3 is TGTGCCAGCAGCCCCACGGTCCCAGGGGGCGCCGGCACTGAAGCTTTCTTT. Its translation: CASSPTVPGGAGTEAFF.

The gene calls are TRBV28 and TRBJ2-1; D is perhaps TRBD1 (5 bases). This CDR3 contains 16 residues. CDR1 is MDHEN, CDR2 SYDVKM, per germline. Trimming took off 2 bases at V and 3 bases at J, with 14 bases between the two ends. The CDR3 DNA follows: TGTGCCAGCAGTTTAGGGGCAGGTAGGAACTACAATGAGCAGTTCTTC. Amino acids: CASSLGAGRNYNEQFF. The whole variable domain, filled in from reference TRBV28 and TRBJ2-1, reads DVKVTQSSRYLVKRTGEKVFLECVQDMDHENMFWYRQDPGLGLRLIYFSYDVKMKEKGDIPEGYSVSREKKERFSLILESASTNQTSMYLCASSLGAGRNYNEQFFGPGTRLTVL.

This clonotype was observed a handful of times. The gene calls are TRBV29-1 and TRBJ1-3; D unclear. Germline CDR1 is SQVTM and CDR2 is ANQGSEA. CDR3 size: 12 residues. V dropped 7 bases and J dropped 0 bases, with 7 bases sitting between them. The CDR3 region has the DNA TGCAGCGCCAGAAACTCTGGAAACACCATATATTTT. Translated: CSARNSGNTIYF.

This clonotype was seen a handful of times. The J gene is TRBJ2-7, the V gene TRBV18; D is perhaps TRBD1 or TRBD2 (5 bases each). V gave up 5 bases and J gave up 4 bases, with 18 bases separating them. This CDR3 region has 15 residues. CDR1 and CDR2 (germline): KGHSH, LQKENI. CDR3 in amino acids: CASSIQKGDRYEQYF. CDR3 sequence (DNA): TGTGCCAGCTCAATACAAAAAGGGGACCGGTACGAGCAGTACTTC.

V is TRBV29-1 and J is TRBJ2-1, with D possibly being TRBD1 (5 bases). Per the germline V gene, CDR1 is SQVTM and CDR2 is ANQGSEA. CDR3 length: 11 residues. V gave up 4 bases and J gave up 8 bases, with 9 bases separating them. For the CDR3, the DNA is TGCAGCGTTGCCAGGGCCCATGAGCAGTTCTTC. This codes for CSVARAHEQFF.

This clonotype was detected a few times. V is TRBV12-3 or TRBV12-4 and J is TRBJ1-2; unclear D gene. This CDR3 comprises 17 residues. Deletions cut 5 bases from V and 3 bases from J, with 22 bases between. CDR3: CASSPFRRGLRDYGYTF. The CDR3 region has the DNA TGTGCCAGCAGTCCATTCCGACGGGGATTAAGAGACTATGGCTACACCTTC.

This clonotype was picked up a small number of times. This CDR3 is CASSWGALADSQETQYF. The CDR3 DNA is TGTGCCAGCAGCTGGGGAGCCCTAGCGGATAGCCAAGAGACCCAGTACTTC. The V gene is TRBV6-2 or TRBV6-3, the J gene TRBJ2-5; 7 bases agree with TRBD2. J gave up 1 base and V 6 bases, and 14 bases lay outside the gene matches. CDR3 size: 17 residues. Germline values: CDR1 MNHEY, CDR2 SVGEGT.

This clonotype has just a few counts. The CDR3 DNA sequence: TGTGCCAGCAGCGTCACAGGGGGCTTTCAGCCCCAGCATTTT. Amino acids: CASSVTGGFQPQHF. The rearrangement links TRBV9 to TRBJ1-5, with 9 bases lining up with TRBD1. V lost 2 bases and J lost 6; bases outside the gene matches: 3. The CDR3 runs 14 residues. Germline CDR1 is SGDLS and CDR2 is YYNGEE.

The gene calls are TRBV10-3 and TRBJ1-1; D is perhaps TRBD1 (6 bases). V was clipped by 6 bases and J by 1 base, with 9 bases between them. The CDR3 is 13 amino acids. The germline V gene has CDR1 ENHRY and CDR2 SYGVKD. CDR3 DNA: TGTGCCATCAGAAGGGGGGAGAACACTGAAGCTTTCTTT. Translation: CAIRRGENTEAFF.

The chain employs TRBV7-2 and TRBJ2-3, with D uncertain. Between the trimmed V and J ends, which lost 6 bases and 6 bases, there was a span of 13 bases. The germline gives CDR1 SGHTA, CDR2 FQGNSA. This CDR3 contains 13 residues. As DNA, the CDR3 is TGTGCCAGCAGTCAGCTGGGTTTGGATACGCAGTATTTT. This sequence encodes CASSQLGLDTQYF.